Presented here are 10 T cell receptor beta chains from one specimen sequenced in a study of blood T cell repertoires in COVID-19. Some clones are missing from TCRdb's copy, which holds only in-frame ones; the method was immunoSEQ multiplex PCR. The data show about 200,000 clones, about 86% seen once. Material for sequencing was PBMCs or T cells enriched from blood (not recorded which). The receptors shown here come from a woman aged 40 to 49 in a cohort exposed to, infected with or recovered from COVID-19 (not recorded which).

This chain's CDR3 is CASSYDDSYGYTF. The CDR3 bases are TGTGCCAGCAGTTACGACGACTCCTATGGCTACACCTTC. This sequence joins TRBV6-5 and TRBJ1-2; D ambiguous. Germline V gene data show CDR1 as MNHEY and CDR2 as SVGAGI. Deletions cut 2 bases from V and 4 bases from J, with 8 bases between. This CDR3 has 13 residues.

The chain has TRBV10-3 and TRBJ1-1, with D unclear. Germline CDR1 ENHRY, CDR2 SYGVKD. The CDR3 consists of 13 residues. The germline V and J ends were trimmed by 6 bases and 7 bases, with 15 bases remaining between them. In DNA form, the CDR3 reads TGTGCCATCAGGCCTACTTGGGCAGGTGAAGCTTTCTTT. Residues: CAIRPTWAGEAFF.

The J gene is TRBJ1-2, the V gene TRBV5-5; D is perhaps TRBD1 (5 bases). The V gene's germline CDR1 is SGHKS and CDR2 YYEKEE (reference sequence). The CDR3 is made up of 17 amino acids. V dropped 1 base and J dropped 8 bases, with 24 bases sitting between them. This chain's CDR3 is CASSLRTSLGADLGYTF. DNA for the CDR3: TGTGCCAGCAGCTTGCGGACAAGTTTGGGTGCGGATCTGGGCTACACCTTC.

This chain links TRBV20-1 with TRBJ1-4, with D possibly TRBD1 on 5 matching bases. This CDR3 comprises 13 residues. Trimming removed 3 bases at V and 8 bases at J, with 13 bases between. Looked up from germline, CDR1 is DFQATT and CDR2 is SNEGSKA (reference sequence). CDR3 in amino acids: CSASSGRAEKLFF. The CDR3 DNA reads as TGCAGTGCTAGTTCAGGGCGCGCGGAAAAACTGTTTTTT.

V gene TRBV27 combines with J gene TRBJ1-5; 7 bases are a match to TRBD1. Trimming cost V 5 bases and J 6 bases; bases outside gene matches: 7. Germline CDR1 reads MNHEY; CDR2 reads SMNVEV (reference sequence). CDR3 length: 14 amino acids. The DNA for the CDR3 is TGTGCCAGCAGTCCCGACGACAGGGTTCAGCCCCAGCATTTT. It specifies CASSPDDRVQPQHF.

This clone occurred once. The chain carries TRBV15 and TRBJ2-7; TRBD1 agrees at 7 bases. The trim removed 0 bases at V and 3 bases at J, leaving 5 bases unmatched. From germline, CDR1 is LNHNV and CDR2 YYDKDF (reference sequence). The CDR3 contains 15 residues. The CDR3 reads CATSRDDRELYEQYF. As DNA, the CDR3 is TGTGCCACCAGCAGAGACGACAGGGAGCTCTACGAGCAGTACTTC.

V gene TRBV7-9 combines with J gene TRBJ2-3, with 7 bases fitting TRBD1. CDR1 and CDR2 from the germline V gene are SEHNR and FQNEAQ (reference sequence). V dropped 4 bases and J dropped 4; count of bases not matched to a gene: 11. CDR3 length equals 16 residues. CDR3 residues: CASSSRQGNAADTQYF. The CDR3, as DNA: TGTGCCAGCAGCTCTCGACAGGGAAACGCGGCAGATACGCAGTATTTT.

This rearrangement joins TRBV7-8 to TRBJ2-1; 7 bases line up with TRBD2. V lost 6 bases and J lost 8; bases outside the gene matches: 7. Germline V lookup: CDR1 SGHVS, CDR2 FQNEAQ. There are 13 residues in the CDR3. DNA of the CDR3: TGTGCCAGCAGATTAAGCGGGGTCTATGAGCAGTTCTTC. This sequence encodes CASRLSGVYEQFF.

The J gene is TRBJ1-5, the V gene TRBV27, with D perhaps TRBD1 (5 bases). Per the germline V gene, CDR1 is MNHEY and CDR2 is SMNVEV (reference sequence). Trimming stripped 7 bases from V and 6 bases from J, with 16 bases between. This CDR3 comprises 14 residues. CDR3 sequence reads: CASKSAGVGQPQHF. The CDR3 nucleotides read TGTGCCAGCAAGTCGGCGGGGGTGGGTCAGCCCCAGCATTTT.

This chain links TRBV5-4 with TRBJ2-5; 8 nucleotides match TRBD1. This CDR3 is 12 amino acids long. Trimming removed 6 bases from V and 5 bases from J; junction bases left unmatched: 3. Germline loops: CDR1 SGHNT, CDR2 YYREEE (reference sequence). In nucleotides, the CDR3 is TGTGCCAGCAAGGACAGGGAGGAGACCCAGTACTTC. The encoded protein is CASKDREETQYF.